This T cell receptor beta chain was sequenced in a study of blood T cells in healthy people across ages (dated by TCRdb to the mid-2010s). For context, the study as a whole: In model experiments, roughly one uniquely barcoded TCR beta cDNA molecule per two T cells was captured by template switching. To avoid experimental bias, donors of different ages were randomly spread across the sequencing lanes. For two donors (one aged 18 to 29 and one aged 80 or older), the study analyzed two additional independent replicas of 1 million unique cDNA reads from the same blood draw. To track age-related changes in TCR beta repertoire diversity, the study relied on deep sequencing normalized with unique cDNA molecular identifiers. Donors were grouped into four age groups: young (average roughly 15 years), middle-aged (39), aged (about 59) and long-lived (about 82).

From the cysteine through the phenylalanine, the CDR3 covers 13 amino acids. Only the CDR3 DNA is retained, 39 bases long and in frame from the first base. V loses 6 bases of germline sequence and J loses 6 bases, and the interval between the two ends is 14 bases. This clonotype has just a few counts. Which antigen it targets is not known. Base-call qualities are not available, and no considerably larger clone is one nucleotide away. The donors were roughly 39 Caucasian individuals from Russia, aged roughly 6 to 90 years, who were systemically healthy. Around 10 milliliters of peripheral blood were drawn from each donor into EDTA-treated Vacutainer tubes. Ficoll-Paque density-gradient centrifugation was used to isolate PBMCs, with at least 6 million per sample. Total RNA, at least 6 micrograms per sample, was extracted from PBMCs with Trizol reagent. For every donor, flow cytometry on a PBMC aliquot measured the percentage of naive CD45RAhigh/CD27high T cells.

Receptor libraries were prepared by 5' RACE. The second PCR ran for roughly 7 to 12 cycles and used a J-beta primer mix along with a sample-barcoded 5' primer. A unique molecular identifier was introduced onto each TCR beta cDNA molecule by a template-switch 5' adaptor carrying 12 random nucleotides. At least 3 million CDR3-containing paired-end reads were obtained from each sample. The Mint cDNA synthesis kit, primed by a TRBC-specific oligonucleotide, was used to synthesize first-strand cDNA from all RNA. All cDNA was treated with uracil-DNA glycosylase and then went through a first 18-cycle PCR with the universal primers M1SS and BC2_uni_R. In the source study's methods: For normalization, 1 million high-quality reads, each with a distinct molecular identifier, were randomly selected from each sample. Instead of being binned into consensus sequences, reads with shared molecular identifiers were discarded. MiTCR, run with a Q25 quality threshold and the strictest error-elimination algorithm, handled CDR3 identification, clonotype clustering and error correction. A nonparametric unseen species model with Euler transformation was used to estimate lower-bound total TCR beta diversity. TCRdb reprocessed the public reads (quality trimming at Q25 with fastp, clone calling with MiXCR) and kept in-frame beta chains. Each CDR3 protein appears once, grouped with its most common genes and DNA. For this entry, the V and J calls and clone size follow TCRdb and not the study's own pipeline. The table for this sample lists fewer than 2 million distinct CDR3 sequences; approximately 40% of them were counted only once. In total, the top ten clones hold 23% of the sample.

Overall results and qualifications from the work: Estimates of total diversity based on one million sequenced T cells were considered lower bounds and underestimates. Because profiling used bulk unsorted PBMCs, naive and antigen-experienced compartments could not be compared conclusively. Compared with the aged group, more naive CD4+ T cells, fewer expanded clones and increased TCR diversity were shown by the long-lived group, suggesting age selection. As age increased, observed TCR beta diversity per million T cells dropped in a roughly linear way, and a significant reduction was already evident by age 40. Observed TCR beta diversity correlated strongly with the percentage of naive T cells measured by flow cytometry. Donor CMV infection status was unknown, potentially confounding age-related changes in expanded clonotypes.

The source is a human donor in good health. Specimen: blood. The rearrangement joined TRBV12-3 or TRBV12-4 to TRBJ1-2; a weak D assignment points to TRBD1 (5 bases agree). Here is the DNA: TGTGCCAGCAGGCGGGACCTGAGGGATGGCTACACCTTC. Translation gives CASRRDLRDGYTF.